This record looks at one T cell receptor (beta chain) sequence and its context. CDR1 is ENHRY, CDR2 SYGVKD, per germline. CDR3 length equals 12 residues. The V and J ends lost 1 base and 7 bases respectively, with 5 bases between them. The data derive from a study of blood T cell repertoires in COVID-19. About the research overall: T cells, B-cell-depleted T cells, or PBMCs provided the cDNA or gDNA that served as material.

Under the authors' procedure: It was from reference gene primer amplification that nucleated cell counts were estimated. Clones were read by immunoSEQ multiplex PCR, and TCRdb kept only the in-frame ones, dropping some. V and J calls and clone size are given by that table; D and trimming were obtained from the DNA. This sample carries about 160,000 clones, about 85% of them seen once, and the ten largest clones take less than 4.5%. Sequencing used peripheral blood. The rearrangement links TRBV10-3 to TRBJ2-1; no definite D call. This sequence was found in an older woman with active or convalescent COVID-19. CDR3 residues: CAISEWQNEQFF. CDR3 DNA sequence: TGTGCCATCAGTGAGTGGCAGAATGAGCAGTTCTTC.